This T cell receptor beta chain was retrieved from a study of beta chain features in type 1 diabetes. Overall study results and limits: Within each of all four CD4+ subsets, Type 1 diabetes patients had TCRB CDR3s that were moderately but significantly shorter. In type 1 diabetes patients, VDJ junctions had fewer insertions; deletions at these junctions were more frequent.

Germline V gene data show CDR1 as MDHEN and CDR2 as SYDVKM. Trimming shortened V by 3 bases and J by 5 bases, and 8 bases separated the two germline ends. The CDR3 contains 12 residues. Isolated RNA was reverse transcribed in full, so expressed TCRB transcripts were sequenced. Sequencing used immunoSEQ multiplex PCR; TCRdb keeps in-frame clones, though not all of them. The sample includes around 250,000 clones, roughly 14% of them seen just once. In its sample, this clone was seen a few times. Its antigen is not known. What was sequenced was naive CD4+ T cells from blood. This receptor was identified in a man aged 25-45 years with type 1 diabetes. V and J are TRBV28 and TRBJ2-7; TRBD2 is a possible D gene (5 bases). Written as DNA, the CDR3 is TGTGCCAGCAGTTTGCCCGGGGACGAGCAGTACTTC. As protein: CASSLPGDEQYF.